This T cell receptor (beta chain) was recovered during a study of OX40 agonist ivuxolimab in advanced cancers. This CDR3 is built from 14 residues. Germline lookup yields CDR1 SEHNR and CDR2 FQNEAQ (reference sequence). V was pared by 0 bases and J by 7 bases, with 12 bases between. Only in-frame clones appear in the TCRdb table, and some are missing; sequencing was by immunoSEQ multiplex PCR. Here the sample spans 68,000 or so clones, more than 80% being singletons. The receptor was isolated from an adult with an advanced solid tumor such as melanoma, head and neck, liver or kidney cancer. The sample in question was CD4+ or CD8+ T cells sorted from blood, obtained in a trial of the OX40 agonist ivuxolimab. The V gene is TRBV7-9, the J gene TRBJ1-1; D unclear. The chain's CDR3 is CASSLALASSEAFF. The CDR3 region has the DNA TGTGCCAGCAGCTTAGCGCTAGCAAGTAGTGAAGCTTTCTTT.